What follows are 27 T cell receptor beta chains derived from one specimen sequenced in a study of blood T cell repertoires in COVID-19. The assay was immunoSEQ multiplex PCR, and TCRdb's table has in-frame clones only and misses some. The sample has about 120,000 clones; about four fifths are singletons. The sequenced sample was PBMCs or T cells enriched from blood (not recorded which). The receptors shown here come from a woman under 40 who had recovered from COVID-19.

The V gene is TRBV11-1, the J gene TRBJ2-3, with TRBD2 identical over 8 bases. Germline loops: CDR1 SGHAT, CDR2 FQDESV (reference sequence). CDR3 length: 16 amino acids. Trimming cost V 3 bases and J 2 bases; bases outside gene matches: 7. The CDR3 protein is CASSFGLALYTDTQYF. The CDR3 nucleotides read TGTGCCAGCAGCTTCGGACTAGCCCTCTACACAGATACGCAGTATTTT.

This clone was detected only a few times. The chain combines TRBV14 with TRBJ2-2; 8 bases map to TRBD1. V was clipped by 0 bases and J by 5 bases; unmatched bases: 8. The CDR3 length is 17 residues. From germline, CDR1 is SGHDN and CDR2 FVKESK. The CDR3 DNA follows: TGTGCCAGCAGCCAAGAAGGCTGGACAGGGCGGACCGGGGAGCTGTTTTTT. This gives the protein CASSQEGWTGRTGELFF.

The chain recombines TRBV5-1 with TRBJ2-1; 7 bases are a match to TRBD2. Germline assignment: CDR1 SGHRS and CDR2 YFSETQ. Trimming took 3 bases from V and 5 from J; bases not matched to a gene: 11. The CDR3 runs 16 residues. The CDR3 region is CASSYYAGDRNNEQFF. The CDR3 DNA is TGCGCCAGCAGCTACTACGCGGGAGACCGAAACAATGAGCAGTTCTTC.

The chain carries TRBV2 and TRBJ2-3; 9 bases fit TRBD2. This CDR3 has 16 amino acids. The germline V gene has CDR1 SNHLY and CDR2 FYNNEI. Unmatched junction bases numbered 7, after V lost 1 base and J lost 5 bases. The CDR3, as DNA: TGTGCCAGCAGTGAAGGGGCTAGCGGGAACTTAGATACGCAGTATTTT. Translating gives CASSEGASGNLDTQYF. The variable domain in full, completed from reference TRBV2 and TRBJ2-3, reads EPEVTQTPSHQVTQMGQEVILRCVPISNHLYFYWYRQILGQKVEFLVSFYNNEISEKSEIFDDQFSVERPDGSNFTLKIRSTKLEDSAMYFCASSEGASGNLDTQYFGPGTRLTVL.

The chain uses TRBV29-1 and TRBJ2-1; the match to TRBD1 covers 7 bases. Germline V CDR1 and CDR2: SQVTM, ANQGSEA. The CDR3 is made up of 14 amino acids. V was pared by 6 bases and J by 8 bases, with 13 bases of the junction left unmatched. The CDR3 protein is CSVDRTGTGYEQFF. The CDR3 DNA sequence: TGCAGCGTAGATAGGACAGGTACTGGGTATGAGCAGTTCTTC.

CDR3 nucleotides: TGTGCCAGCAGCTTGGCCCGGGCGGGAGCTAATGAGCAGTTCTTC. This translates into CASSLARAGANEQFF. The V and J genes are TRBV5-4 and TRBJ2-1, with 7 bases fitting TRBD2. CDR1 SGHNT and CDR2 YYREEE come from the germline V gene (reference sequence). The CDR3 spans 15 residues. The J segment lost 7 bases and the V segment lost 0 bases, leaving 7 bases of the junction unmatched. The variable domain in full, with the rest retrieved from reference TRBV5-4 and TRBJ2-1, is ETGVTQSPTHLIKTRGQQVTLRCSSQSGHNTVSWYQQALGQGPQFIFQYYREEENGRGNFPPRFSGLQFPNYSSELNVNALELDDSALYLCASSLARAGANEQFFGPGTRLTVL.

The genes are TRBV6-5 and TRBJ2-2, with 10 bases that match TRBD1. The ends lost 6 bases at V and 4 bases at J; junction bases unmatched: 2. CDR3 length: 14 amino acids. Germline V CDR1 and CDR2: MNHEY, SVGAGI. CDR3 nucleotides: TGTGCCAGCAGCTGGACAGGGGGCACCGGGGAGCTGTTTTTT. This codes for CASSWTGGTGELFF.

The chain recombines TRBV6-1 with TRBJ2-7, with D possibly being TRBD2 (6 bases). This CDR3 has 15 amino acids. V lost 0 bases to trimming and J lost 0 bases, with 9 bases between them. Germline V gene data show CDR1 as MNHNS and CDR2 as SASEGT. As DNA, the CDR3 is TGTGCCAGCAGTGAAGCGCGGGGTTACTCCTACGAGCAGTACTTC. Its translation: CASSEARGYSYEQYF.

The chain joins TRBV12-3 or TRBV12-4 to TRBJ1-1; no firm D call. The V end lost 3 bases, the J end lost 1 base, and 6 bases lay between the germline ends. The CDR3 spans 13 residues. In DNA form, the CDR3 reads TGTGCCAGCAGTTTCAGTACGAACACTGAAGCTTTCTTT. Protein: CASSFSTNTEAFF.

V gene TRBV21-1 combines with J gene TRBJ2-5; TRBD2 is the table's D call, not checked against the DNA. TRBV21-1 is termed a pseudogene. The CDR3 spans 16 residues. The CDR3 reads CASSRGTSGKGETQYF. The CDR3 DNA sequence: TGTGCCAGCAGCAGAGGGACTAGCGGGAAAGGAGAGACCCAGTACTTC.

This chain connects TRBV24-1 to TRBJ2-1, with 7 bases lining up with TRBD2. Germline V gene lookup returns CDR1 KGHDR and CDR2 SFDVKD. Trimming cost V 4 bases and J 6 bases; bases outside gene matches: 5. This CDR3 contains 14 residues. The CDR3 DNA is TGTGCCACCAGTGAGAGCGGGAAGGGCAATGAGCAGTTCTTC. Its protein is CATSESGKGNEQFF.

The chain joins TRBV21-1 to TRBJ2-7; the table's D call of TRBD1 was not tested on the DNA. TRBV21-1 is flagged as a pseudogene. The CDR3 runs 14 residues. The CDR3 protein is CASQNGWGSVEQYF. Written as DNA, the CDR3 is TGTGCCAGCCAAAACGGTTGGGGCTCCGTCGAGCAGTACTTC.

The chain combines TRBV29-1 with TRBJ1-1, with TRBD1 matching over 8 bases. Germline loops: CDR1 SQVTM, CDR2 ANQGSEA. The junction had 5 bases not matched to a gene; V was cut back by 6 bases and J by 5 bases. This CDR3 contains 12 residues. The CDR3, as DNA: TGCAGCGTCCTACAGGGGGGGACTGAAGCTTTCTTT. It codes for CSVLQGGTEAFF.

V usage is TRBV12-3 or TRBV12-4 and J usage is TRBJ2-7; TRBD2 matches 8 bases. There are 13 residues in the CDR3. V lost 6 bases to trimming and J lost 3 bases; unmatched junction nucleotides: 4. In DNA form, the CDR3 reads TGTGCCAGCAGCCTAGCGGGCCACTACGAGCAGTACTTC. As protein: CASSLAGHYEQYF.

This chain connects TRBV9 to TRBJ2-7; 12 nucleotides align to TRBD1. The CDR3 is 16 amino acids. CDR1 and CDR2 from the germline V gene are SGDLS and YYNGEE. With V trimmed by 4 bases and J by 4 bases, 9 bases remained unmatched. CDR3 residues: CASSPRWDRGLYEQYF. CDR3 nucleotides: TGTGCCAGCAGCCCCCGGTGGGACAGGGGGCTATACGAGCAGTACTTC.

The V call is TRBV5-1, the J call TRBJ2-5; 10 nucleotides align to TRBD1. The J segment lost 3 bases and the V segment lost 4 bases, leaving 3 bases of the junction unmatched. Germline values: CDR1 SGHRS, CDR2 YFSETQ. CDR3 length: 14 residues. For the CDR3, the DNA is TGCGCCAGCAGCACTGGGACAGGGGAAGAGACCCAGTACTTC. This gives the protein CASSTGTGEETQYF.

The chain recombines TRBV19 with TRBJ2-1, with unresolved D. Trimming took off 2 bases at V and 6 bases at J, with 17 bases between the two ends. CDR3 length: 16 residues. Germline V gene sequence: CDR1 LNHDA, CDR2 SQIVND (reference sequence). The DNA for the CDR3 is TGTGCCAGTAGTATATCTCAGCGCCCCCGAGGCAATGAGCAGTTCTTC. This gives the protein CASSISQRPRGNEQFF.

CDR3 DNA sequence: TGTGCCACCAGTGATAGGGACAGGGTTGAAGCTTTCTTT. This translates into CATSDRDRVEAFF. This chain connects TRBV24-1 to TRBJ1-1, with TRBD1 identical over 9 bases. The V and J ends lost 3 bases and 7 bases, in that order; junction bases with no gene match: 2. CDR1 and CDR2 from the germline V gene are KGHDR and SFDVKD. This CDR3 has 13 residues.

The chain recombines TRBV10-3 with TRBJ1-6; tentatively, D is TRBD1 (5 bases). There are 15 residues in the CDR3. CDR1 is ENHRY, CDR2 SYGVKD, per germline. V was trimmed by 0 bases and J by 8 bases, leaving 11 bases between them. The CDR3 DNA is TGTGCCATCAGTGAGTCCTCTCGGGGGGATTCACCCCTCCACTTT. Translation gives CAISESSRGDSPLHF.

The chain couples TRBV5-1 to TRBJ2-2; tentatively, D is TRBD1 (6 bases). Trimming took 3 bases from V and 7 from J, leaving 13 bases between them. CDR1 is SGHRS and CDR2 is YFSETQ in the germline V gene. The CDR3 spans 14 residues. The CDR3 loop is CASSSGQQGGELFF. For the CDR3, the DNA is TGCGCCAGCAGCTCTGGACAGCAGGGCGGGGAGCTGTTTTTT. The full variable domain, with the rest looked up from reference TRBV5-1 and TRBJ2-2, is KAGVTQTPRYLIKTRGQQVTLSCSPISGHRSVSWYQQTPGQGLQFLFEYFSETQRNKGNFPGRFSGRQFSNSRSEMNVSTLELGDSALYLCASSSGQQGGELFFGEGSRLTVL.

This chain links TRBV30 with TRBJ2-1, with 7 bases lining up with TRBD1. V lost 4 bases, J lost 9 bases, and 6 bases stayed unmatched. The CDR3 has 12 residues. The V gene's germline CDR1 is GTSNPN and CDR2 SVGIG (reference sequence). The CDR3 spells CAWKITGVEQFF. The CDR3, as DNA: TGTGCCTGGAAGATTACAGGGGTTGAGCAGTTCTTC.

The chain employs TRBV14 and TRBJ2-7, with TRBD2 matching over 9 bases. This CDR3 has 15 residues. Germline loops: CDR1 SGHDN, CDR2 FVKESK. Trimming cost V 2 bases and J 6 bases; bases outside gene matches: 8. The CDR3, as DNA: TGTGCCAGCAGCCAAACTCTAGCGGGAAAAAGCGAGCAGTACTTC. Amino acids: CASSQTLAGKSEQYF.

The chain joins TRBV4-1 to TRBJ1-2; D not certain. The ends were cut back, 1 base at V and 2 bases at J, with 8 bases in the middle. Germline V CDR1 and CDR2: MGHRA, YSYEKL. CDR3 size: 14 residues. CDR3 protein: CASSQGGKNYGYTF. As DNA, the CDR3 is TGCGCCAGCAGCCAAGGCGGGAAGAACTATGGCTACACCTTC.

With regard to this clone: This sample also contains other DNA sequences that code for the same CDR3. The chain joins TRBV7-2 to TRBJ1-5; no reliable D call. The V end was cut by 2 bases, the J end by 2 bases, with 4 bases between. In germline, CDR1 is SGHTA, CDR2 FQGNSA. The CDR3 covers 13 residues. The CDR3 reads CASSLRGNQPQHF. The DNA for the CDR3 is TGTGCCAGCAGCTTACGGGGCAATCAGCCCCAGCATTTT.

The chain recombines TRBV5-4 with TRBJ2-1; D gene uncertain. V dropped 2 bases and J dropped 2 bases, with 17 bases sitting between them. CDR3 length: 17 amino acids. CDR1 and CDR2 (germline): SGHNT, YYREEE (reference sequence). The CDR3, as DNA: TGTGCCAGCAGCTTATACCTGCCAGGCAATCCCTACAATGAGCAGTTCTTC. Translating it yields CASSLYLPGNPYNEQFF.

The CDR3 DNA is TGTGCCAGCAGCGCGACCAGGACAGGGAAGGGCTCCTACAATGAGCAGTTCTTC. Translation: CASSATRTGKGSYNEQFF. The chain is built from TRBV7-9 and TRBJ2-1; 8 bases agree with TRBD1. V shed 5 bases and J 0 bases; nucleotides not matched to a gene: 12. The CDR3 covers 18 residues. Per the germline V gene, CDR1 is SEHNR and CDR2 is FQNEAQ (reference sequence). The variable domain in full, completed from reference TRBV7-9 and TRBJ2-1, reads DTGVSQNPRHKITKRGQNVTFRCDPISEHNRLYWYRQTLGQGPEFLTYFQNEAQLEKSRLLSDRFSAERPKGSFSTLEIQRTEQGDSAMYLCASSATRTGKGSYNEQFFGPGTRLTVL.

The V and J genes are TRBV25-1 and TRBJ2-1; 7 positions agree with TRBD1. V lost 1 base and J lost 3; bases outside the gene matches: 3. The CDR3 has 15 amino acids. Germline V gene data show CDR1 as MGHDK and CDR2 as SYGVNS. The CDR3 region is CASSELGGYYNEQFF. The CDR3 bases are TGTGCCAGCAGTGAATTAGGGGGCTACTACAATGAGCAGTTCTTC.